This T cell receptor (beta chain) was observed in a study of identical twins. TCRdb re-derived calls from the 5' RACE reads in MiXCR, one entry per CDR3 protein. The table has under 300,000 distinct CDR3 sequences, approximately 11% seen once. The same data also went into a second study, on yellow fever vaccine responses in identical twins.

Sample: memory (CD45RO+) T cells sorted from blood. This clonotype was obtained from a woman under 30 in good health.

The CDR3 nucleotides are TGTGCCAGCAGAGGGCCAGGGGGGTTCTACGAGCAGTACTTC. It translates to CASRGPGGFYEQYF. V is TRBV12-3 or TRBV12-4 and J is TRBJ2-7, with D possibly matching TRBD1 (7 bases). V lost 6 bases, J lost 3 bases, and 15 bases lay in between. The CDR3 spans 14 residues.